This entry lists 18 T cell receptor beta chains sequenced from one sample in a study of blood T cells in healthy people across ages. Using a J-beta primer mix together with a sample-barcoded 5' primer, a second PCR was run for about 6 to 12 cycles. Each CDR3 protein is one row after TCRdb ran MiXCR on the 5' RACE reads. The table lists roughly 1,000,000 distinct CDR3 sequences, approximately 26% of them singletons, with 0.65% to 0.95% in the top ten. The sample was also reused in another study, on T cells of mothers and their children.

Sequencing input: blood. Receptors were obtained from a girl between 2 and 10 years old in good health.

The chain couples TRBV20-1 to TRBJ2-1; tentative D call: TRBD1 (5 bases). The CDR3 has 15 residues. V was pared by 0 bases and J by 0 bases, with 9 bases between. Looked up from germline, CDR1 is DFQATT and CDR2 is SNEGSKA (reference sequence). DNA of the CDR3: TGCAGTGCTAGAGATGTCAGGGACTCCTACAATGAGCAGTTCTTC. This gives the protein CSARDVRDSYNEQFF.

The CDR3 region has the DNA TGCAGCGGGAGGGGAGAGTACACTGAAGCTTTCTTT. This encodes CSGRGEYTEAFF. V usage is TRBV29-1 and J usage is TRBJ1-1; weak D call: TRBD1 (5 bases). The ends were cut back, 7 bases at V and 3 bases at J, with 12 bases in the middle. Germline-derived CDR1 and CDR2 are SQVTM and ANQGSEA. This CDR3 region has 12 residues. Full variable domain (missing parts from reference TRBV29-1 and TRBJ1-1): SAVISQKPSRDICQRGTSLTIQCQVDSQVTMMFWYRQQPGQSLTLIATANQGSEATYESGFVIDKFPISRPNLTFSTLTVSNMSPEDSSIYLCSGRGEYTEAFFGQGTRLTVV.

The V call is TRBV9, the J call TRBJ2-7; 9 bases line up with TRBD2. The J segment lost 5 bases and the V segment lost 1 base, leaving 4 bases of the junction unmatched. Germline CDR1 reads SGDLS; CDR2 reads YYNGEE. The CDR3 has 14 residues. CDR3 bases: TGTGCCAGCAGCGTACGTGGCGGGGGGGACGAGCAGTACTTC. Protein: CASSVRGGGDEQYF.

This chain uses TRBV7-2 with TRBJ1-2; D is uncertain. Germline CDR1 is SGHTA and CDR2 is FQGNSA. This CDR3 comprises 15 residues. V was pared by 0 bases and J by 4 bases, with 12 bases between. In DNA form, the CDR3 reads TGTGCCAGCAGCTTAGCTCTAGGCCAGGTCTATGGCTACACCTTC. Translation gives CASSLALGQVYGYTF.

This clonotype came up a few times. The chain is built from TRBV6-5 and TRBJ2-1, with 11 bases aligning to TRBD2. The germline CDR1 and CDR2 sequences are MNHEY and SVGAGI. The CDR3 contains 14 residues. Germline trimming cut 7 bases from V and 7 bases from J; bases unmatched to any gene: 6. The CDR3 region has the DNA TGTGCCAGCACTGGTAGCGGGGGGGCTAATGAGCAGTTCTTC. Its translation is CASTGSGGANEQFF.

The chain couples TRBV29-1 to TRBJ1-1; 9 bases map to TRBD1. The CDR3 runs 13 residues. In germline, CDR1 is SQVTM, CDR2 ANQGSEA. The junction had 2 bases not matched to a gene; V was cut back by 1 base and J by 5 bases. CDR3: CSVEGQGDTEAFF. The CDR3 coding sequence is TGCAGCGTTGAAGGACAGGGGGATACTGAAGCTTTCTTT. The full variable domain, with the rest looked up from reference TRBV29-1 and TRBJ1-1, is SAVISQKPSRDICQRGTSLTIQCQVDSQVTMMFWYRQQPGQSLTLIATANQGSEATYESGFVIDKFPISRPNLTFSTLTVSNMSPEDSSIYLCSVEGQGDTEAFFGQGTRLTVV.

The chain combines TRBV4-3 with TRBJ2-1; TRBD1 matches 7 bases. Per the germline V gene, CDR1 is LGHNA and CDR2 is YSLEER. This CDR3 spans 13 amino acids. The trim removed 8 bases at V and 4 bases at J, leaving 5 bases unmatched. The CDR3 protein is CASAGTVYNEQFF. The CDR3 coding sequence is TGCGCCAGCGCCGGGACAGTATACAATGAGCAGTTCTTC.

The sample holds a few counts of this clonotype. The rearrangement links TRBV7-6 to TRBJ2-3; D is unclear. Per germline, CDR1 SGHVS and CDR2 FNYEAQ. Trimming pared 5 bases from V and 4 bases from J, leaving 10 bases between. The CDR3 runs 13 residues. The CDR3 coding sequence is TGTGCCAGCAGCCCACCAAGTCCAGATACGCAGTATTTT. Encoded protein: CASSPPSPDTQYF.

The rearrangement links TRBV29-1 to TRBJ2-7; TRBD2 agrees at 11 bases. Germline V gives CDR1 SQVTM, CDR2 ANQGSEA. The J segment lost 3 bases and the V segment lost 7 bases, leaving 11 bases of the junction unmatched. This CDR3 is 15 amino acids long. The CDR3 sequence: CSARQLAGVGYEQYF. CDR3 coding DNA: TGCAGCGCGCGCCAACTAGCGGGAGTTGGCTACGAGCAGTACTTC.

The chain carries TRBV18 and TRBJ1-4; D remains ambiguous. CDR1 is KGHSH, CDR2 LQKENI, per germline. The ends were cut back, 4 bases at V and 0 bases at J, with 12 bases in the middle. There are 16 residues in the CDR3. The CDR3 reads CASSLHHAATNEKLFF. In DNA, the CDR3 is TGTGCCAGCTCACTTCACCACGCCGCAACTAATGAAAAACTGTTTTTT.

The J gene is TRBJ1-3, the V gene TRBV4-2; D is ambiguous. This CDR3 comprises 13 residues. Trimming pared 4 bases from V and 8 bases from J, leaving 12 bases between. Germline V gene lookup returns CDR1 LGHNA and CDR2 YNFKEQ. The DNA for the CDR3 is TGTGCCAGCAGCCCGTTTCGGAGCGACACCATATATTTT. Amino acids: CASSPFRSDTIYF.

The rearrangement links TRBV12-3 or TRBV12-4 to TRBJ2-7; no clear D. The CDR3 extends over 14 amino acids. With 3 bases removed from V and 4 bases from J, the gap between germline ends came to 13 bases. CDR3 sequence reads: CASSFHSPDYEQYF. Here the CDR3 DNA reads TGTGCCAGCAGTTTCCACTCCCCAGATTACGAGCAGTACTTC.

This chain connects TRBV7-9 to TRBJ1-2; a weak D match, TRBD1 (5 bases). With 5 bases removed from V and 4 bases from J, the gap between germline ends came to 14 bases. CDR1 and CDR2 from the germline V gene are SEHNR and FQNEAQ (reference sequence). This CDR3 spans 14 amino acids. Here the CDR3 reads CASSPLGDGYGYTF. The CDR3 bases are TGTGCCAGCAGCCCCCTGGGGGATGGCTATGGCTACACCTTC.

This clonotype was recorded a few times. Here the CDR3 reads CATSGFEAGEETQYF. The CDR3 DNA follows: TGTGCCACCAGTGGCTTTGAGGCAGGGGAAGAGACCCAGTACTTC. The chain joins TRBV24-1 to TRBJ2-5; tentative D call: TRBD1 (6 bases). The CDR3 totals 15 residues. Trimming shortened V by 5 bases and J by 3 bases, and 15 bases separated the two germline ends. Germline CDR1 KGHDR, CDR2 SFDVKD.

This clonotype was detected a few times. The genes are TRBV28 and TRBJ2-4; TRBD1 matches 7 bases. There are 15 residues in the CDR3. Germline-derived CDR1 and CDR2 are MDHEN and SYDVKM. V lost 7 bases and J lost 6; bases outside the gene matches: 12. The CDR3, as DNA: TGTGCCAGCAAAGCTACCGGGACAGCTATAAACATTCAGTACTTC. It is translated as CASKATGTAINIQYF.

Turning to this clonotype: An end of the junction does not agree with germline; a read error may underlie this. The CDR3 reads CAGRGGKETQYF. The CDR3 DNA follows: TGCGCCGGCAGAGGAGGGAAAGAGACCCAGTACTTC. V is TRBV5-1 and J is TRBJ2-5, with a tentative D call TRBD2 (6 bases). This CDR3 region has 12 residues. From germline, CDR1 is SGHRS and CDR2 YFSETQ.

This chain uses TRBV5-8 with TRBJ1-4; D gene ambiguous. The germline gives CDR1 SGHTS, CDR2 YDEGEE. This CDR3 spans 17 amino acids. V was clipped by 4 bases and J by 3 bases, with 19 bases between them. Written as DNA, the CDR3 is TGTGCCAGCAGCGTTTCAGGAGGTCCGAAGGCTAATGAAAAACTGTTTTTT. Its protein is CASSVSGGPKANEKLFF.

The rearrangement joins TRBV29-1 to TRBJ2-3; D remains unclear. Deletions cut 4 bases from V and 2 bases from J, with 10 bases between. This CDR3 is 13 amino acids long. The germline CDR1 and CDR2 sequences are SQVTM and ANQGSEA. Written as DNA, the CDR3 is TGCAGCGTTGTTAACCAGATCACAGATACGCAGTATTTT. Its protein product is CSVVNQITDTQYF.